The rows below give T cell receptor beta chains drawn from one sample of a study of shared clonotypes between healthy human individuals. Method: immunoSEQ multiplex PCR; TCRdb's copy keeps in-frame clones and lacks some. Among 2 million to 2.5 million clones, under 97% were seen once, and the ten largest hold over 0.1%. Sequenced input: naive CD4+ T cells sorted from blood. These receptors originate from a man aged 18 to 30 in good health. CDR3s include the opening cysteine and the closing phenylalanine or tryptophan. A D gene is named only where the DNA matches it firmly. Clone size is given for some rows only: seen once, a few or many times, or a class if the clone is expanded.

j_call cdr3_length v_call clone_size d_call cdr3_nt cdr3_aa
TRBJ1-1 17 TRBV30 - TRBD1 TGTGCCTGGAGTGCCCCCTTTGGGACAGGAGGCAACACTGAAGCTTTCTTT CAWSAPFGTGGNTEAFF
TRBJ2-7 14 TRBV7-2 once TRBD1 TGTGCCAGCAGCCCACAGGGGGCCGCCTACGAGCAGTACTTC CASSPQGAAYEQYF
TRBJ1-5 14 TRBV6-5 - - TGTGCCAGCAGTTCGGCAGAGAACAATCAGCCCCAGCATTTT CASSSAENNQPQHF
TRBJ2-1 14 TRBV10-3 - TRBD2 TGTGCCATCCAGAGCGGGGGGCCTCCTAATGAGCAGTTCTTC CAIQSGGPPNEQFF
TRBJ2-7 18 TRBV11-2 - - TGTGCCAGCAGCTCCCACCCTAAAACGGGACCTCGGGGGTCCGAGCAGTACTTC CASSSHPKTGPRGSEQYF
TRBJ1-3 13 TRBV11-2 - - TGTGCCAGCAGCTTAGGCCGTCAGAACACCATATATTTT CASSLGRQNTIYF
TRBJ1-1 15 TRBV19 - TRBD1 TGTGCCAGTATCCGGGACAGGGTAGGGGACACTGAAGCTTTCTTT CASIRDRVGDTEAFF
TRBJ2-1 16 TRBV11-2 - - TGTGCCAGCAGCTTCCCCCCGTGGCGGGATAACAATGAGCAGTTCTTC CASSFPPWRDNNEQFF
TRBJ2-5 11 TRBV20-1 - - TGCAGTGCTAGTGTCGTAGAGACCCAGTACTTC CSASVVETQYF
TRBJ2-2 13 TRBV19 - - TGTGCCAGTAGTATAAGGTACCCCGGGGAGCTGTTTTTT CASSIRYPGELFF
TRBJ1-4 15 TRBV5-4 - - TGTGCCAGCAGCTGGGACGGTGCAACTAATGAAAAACTGTTTTTT CASSWDGATNEKLFF
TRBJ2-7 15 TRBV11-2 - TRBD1 TGTGCCAGCAGCTTAGATCCGTGGGACAGGGACGAGCAGTACTTC CASSLDPWDRDEQYF
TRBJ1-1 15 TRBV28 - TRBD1 TGTGCCAGCAGTTTATCACGGACAGGGCCCACTGAAGCTTTCTTT CASSLSRTGPTEAFF
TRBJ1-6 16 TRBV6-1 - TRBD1 TGTGCCAGCAATGAAGTGGGTCAGGGGGGGAATTCACCCCTCCACTTT CASNEVGQGGNSPLHF
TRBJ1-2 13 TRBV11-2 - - TGTGCCAGCAGCCGGGACACTAACTATGGCTACACCTTC CASSRDTNYGYTF
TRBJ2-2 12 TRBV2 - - TGTGCCAGCAGTATGAACACCGGGGAGCTGTTTTTT CASSMNTGELFF
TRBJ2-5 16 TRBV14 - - TGTGCCAGCAGCCCTCTGTCCTCGGGACTTCAAGAGACCCAGTACTTC CASSPLSSGLQETQYF
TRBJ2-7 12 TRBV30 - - TGTGCCTGGACCCCCCCGGGGCACGAGCAGTACTTC CAWTPPGHEQYF
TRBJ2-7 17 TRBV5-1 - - TGCGCCAGCAGCTCTAACCCTCCAGGCTACGGGGGCTACGAGCAGTACTTC CASSSNPPGYGGYEQYF
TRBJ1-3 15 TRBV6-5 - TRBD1 TGTGCCAGCAGTTACTCCCAGGGGGTAGGAAACACCATATATTTT CASSYSQGVGNTIYF
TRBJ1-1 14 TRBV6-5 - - TGTGCCACCAGATCCGGGACCGCGAACACTGAAGCTTTCTTT CATRSGTANTEAFF
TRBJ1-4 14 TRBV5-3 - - TGTGCCAGAAGCGGCGTTAGTCGTATGTCAAAACTGTTTTTT CARSGVSRMSKLFF
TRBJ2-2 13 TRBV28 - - TGTGCCAGCAGTTTTTCACCCCTCGGGGAGCTGTTTTTT CASSFSPLGELFF
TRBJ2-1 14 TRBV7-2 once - TGTGCCAGCAGCTTAGGGTCGATGGGGAATGAGCAGTTCTTC CASSLGSMGNEQFF
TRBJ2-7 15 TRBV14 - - TGTGCCAGCAGCCAAGTCGGGGGCCGGTCCTACGAGCAGTACTTC CASSQVGGRSYEQYF
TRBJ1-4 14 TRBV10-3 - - TGTGCCATCAGTGAGTCAAGGACAACTGAAAAACTGTTTTTT CAISESRTTEKLFF
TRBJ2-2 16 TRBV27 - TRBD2 TGTGCCAGCACCGCCCTAGCGGGAGTCAACACCGGGGAGCTGTTTTTT CASTALAGVNTGELFF
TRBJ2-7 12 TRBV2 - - TGTGCCAGCACGACGGTAGGCTACGAGCAGTACTTC CASTTVGYEQYF
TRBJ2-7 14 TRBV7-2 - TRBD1 TGTGCCAGCAGCTTAGTACAGGGGACCTACGAGCAGTACTTC CASSLVQGTYEQYF
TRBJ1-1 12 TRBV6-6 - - TGTGCCAGCAGTCCAGGGTACACTGAAGCTTTCTTT CASSPGYTEAFF
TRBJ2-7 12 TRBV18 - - TGTGCCAGCTCACGACAGACCTACGAGCAGTACTTC CASSRQTYEQYF
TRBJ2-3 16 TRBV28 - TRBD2 TGTGCCAGCAGTGGGGGGGGACTACCTAGCACAGATACGCAGTATTTT CASSGGGLPSTDTQYF
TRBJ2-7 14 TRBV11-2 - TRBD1 TGTGCCAGCACCCTCGACAGGGCCACCTACGAGCAGTACTTC CASTLDRATYEQYF
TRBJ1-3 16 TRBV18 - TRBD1 TGTGCCAGCTCAACTTTCGGACAGGGTTTTGTAAACACCATATATTTT CASSTFGQGFVNTIYF
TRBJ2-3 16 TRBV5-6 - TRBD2 TGTGCCAGCAGCTCTGGCGGGGGATGGACCACAGATACGCAGTATTTT CASSSGGGWTTDTQYF
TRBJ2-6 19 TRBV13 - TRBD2 TGTGCCAGCAGCTCTCAATGGACTAGCGGGAGCGCGGGGGCCAACGTCCTGACTTTC CASSSQWTSGSAGANVLTF
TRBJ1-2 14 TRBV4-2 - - TGTGCCAGCAGCCCAGGACTCGCTAACTATGGCTACACCTTC CASSPGLANYGYTF
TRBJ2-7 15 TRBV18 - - TGTGCCAGCTCATCAAACCGGCTCCCACCCTACGAGCAGTACTTC CASSSNRLPPYEQYF
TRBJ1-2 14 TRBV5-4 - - TGTGCCAGCAGCTTGGGTGCAGAACCTTATGGCTACACCTTC CASSLGAEPYGYTF
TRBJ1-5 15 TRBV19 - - TGTGCCAGTAGTACAACGACAGCTAGCAATCAGCCCCAGCATTTT CASSTTTASNQPQHF